These 17 T cell receptor beta chains originate from one sample sequenced in a study of blood T cell repertoires in COVID-19. Repertoires were generated with immunoSEQ multiplex PCR, while TCRdb's copy carries only in-frame clones and drops some. The data contain a few hundred thousand clones, about 91% of them singletons. Sequencing input: peripheral blood. The receptors were sampled from a woman aged 30 to 39 who had recovered from COVID-19.

Written as DNA, the CDR3 is TGTGCCATACAGACAGGGGCCTACGAGCAGTACTTC. Encoded protein: CAIQTGAYEQYF. The rearrangement joins TRBV10-3 to TRBJ2-7, with 8 bases identical to TRBD1. The CDR3 is 12 amino acids. Unmatched junction bases numbered 3, after V lost 9 bases and J lost 2 bases. CDR1 ENHRY and CDR2 SYGVKD come from the germline V gene.

This chain links TRBV7-2 with TRBJ1-5; a possible D gene is TRBD1 (5 bases). CDR3 length: 16 residues. Trimming took 1 base from V and 6 from J, leaving 16 bases between them. Germline lookup yields CDR1 SGHTA and CDR2 FQGNSA. CDR3 sequence: CASSLVWDGGTQPQHF. The CDR3 nucleotides are TGTGCCAGCAGCTTAGTATGGGACGGGGGTACTCAGCCCCAGCATTTT.

The chain joins TRBV28 to TRBJ1-1; tentative D call: TRBD1 (6 bases). The CDR3 has 14 amino acids. Germline V gene sequence: CDR1 MDHEN, CDR2 SYDVKM. Deletions cut 6 bases from V and 7 bases from J, with 18 bases between. The CDR3 here is CASSQGYTAIEAFF. Written as DNA, the CDR3 is TGTGCCAGCAGCCAGGGGTACACAGCCATTGAAGCTTTCTTT.

In this sample, this clone turned up a few times. CDR3 in DNA: TGTGCCAGCAGCTACGGAACTAATGAAAAACTGTTTTTT. Translating gives CASSYGTNEKLFF. The J gene is TRBJ1-4, the V gene TRBV3-1 (or the pseudogene TRBV3-2), with unresolved D. Between the trimmed V and J ends, which lost 5 bases and 1 base, there was a span of 5 bases. Looked up from germline, CDR1 is LGHDT and CDR2 is YNNKEL (reference sequence). CDR3 length: 13 residues.

The V and J genes are TRBV12-3 or TRBV12-4 and TRBJ1-2; TRBD1 aligns across 9 bases. The V gene end was trimmed by 11 bases and the J gene end by 4 bases; junction bases not matched to a gene: 5. The CDR3 has 12 residues. The CDR3 is CASQGAGYGYTF. The DNA for the CDR3 is TGTGCCTCACAGGGGGCGGGCTATGGCTACACCTTC.

The chain combines TRBV5-1 with TRBJ1-4; TRBD1 aligns across 8 bases. The CDR3 has 14 residues. Germline values: CDR1 SGHRS, CDR2 YFSETQ. J lost 10 bases, V lost 0 bases, and 5 bases had no gene match. The CDR3, as DNA: TGCGCCAGCAGCTTGGACAGGGGGAGGTCAAAACTGTTTTTT. Amino acid sequence: CASSLDRGRSKLFF.

This chain links TRBV2 with TRBJ2-6; TRBD1 is a possible D gene (7 bases). Germline assignment: CDR1 SNHLY and CDR2 FYNNEI. V was cut by 6 bases and J by 4 bases, with 19 bases left in between. The CDR3 extends over 17 amino acids. The CDR3 is CASSGGGHSTGANVLTF. CDR3 coding DNA: TGTGCCAGCAGCGGAGGGGGCCACTCGACCGGGGCCAACGTCCTGACTTTC.

This chain links TRBV24-1 with TRBJ2-7; tentative D call: TRBD2 (5 bases). The germline CDR1 and CDR2 sequences are KGHDR and SFDVKD. The CDR3 contains 12 residues. V lost 6 bases, J lost 3 bases, and 8 bases lay in between. The chain's CDR3 is CATSREIYEQYF. The CDR3, as DNA: TGTGCCACCAGTAGGGAGATCTACGAGCAGTACTTC.

V usage is TRBV7-3 and J usage is TRBJ2-5, with D unclear. The CDR3 totals 13 residues. Trimming shortened V by 3 bases and J by 2 bases, and 7 bases separated the two germline ends. The germline V gene encodes CDR1 SGHTA and CDR2 FQGTGA. The CDR3 coding sequence is TGTGCCAGCAGCTTTCAAACACAAGAGACCCAGTACTTC. This gives the protein CASSFQTQETQYF. The full variable domain, with the rest looked up from reference TRBV7-3 and TRBJ2-5, is GAGVSQTPSNKVTEKGKYVELRCDPISGHTALYWYRQSLGQGPEFLIYFQGTGAADDSGLPNDRFFAVRPEGSVSTLKIQRTERGDSAVYLCASSFQTQETQYFGPGTRLLVL.

The chain joins TRBV18 to TRBJ2-3; a possible D gene is TRBD2 (5 bases). V was cut by 2 bases and J by 6 bases, with 12 bases left in between. The CDR3 loop spans 14 amino acids. CDR1 is KGHSH, CDR2 LQKENI, per germline. CDR3 bases: TGTGCCAGCTCACCAGGGAACGGGGTGGATACGCAGTATTTT. The encoded protein is CASSPGNGVDTQYF.

Many counts were recorded for this clone. The chain combines TRBV28 with TRBJ1-2; TRBD1 might be the D (5 bases). V lost 2 bases to trimming and J lost 3 bases, with 10 bases between them. Germline CDR1 reads MDHEN; CDR2 reads SYDVKM. There are 14 residues in the CDR3. CDR3 residues: CASSLLGPDYGYTF. In nucleotides, the CDR3 is TGTGCCAGCAGTTTACTGGGGCCGGACTATGGCTACACCTTC.

This clone occurred once. The CDR3 is CASSLQGRGETQYF. For the CDR3, the DNA is TGTGCCAGCAGTTTGCAGGGGAGGGGAGAGACCCAGTACTTC. The genes are TRBV28 and TRBJ2-5, with D possibly TRBD2 on 7 matching bases. Germline CDR1 is MDHEN and CDR2 is SYDVKM. This CDR3 contains 14 residues. V was cut by 3 bases and J by 4 bases, with 12 bases left in between.

This clone was picked up a small number of times. J is TRBJ1-6 and V is TRBV7-9; D gene uncertain. The length of the CDR3 is 11 residues. Germline V gene sequence: CDR1 SEHNR, CDR2 FQNEAQ (reference sequence). V dropped 5 bases and J dropped 13 bases, with 9 bases sitting between them. The DNA of the CDR3 is TGTGCCAGCAGCACCACCGGGCCCCTCCACTTT. It translates to CASSTTGPLHF.

The J gene is TRBJ1-6, the V gene TRBV18; D might be TRBD1 (5 bases). This CDR3 is built from 15 residues. The V gene's germline CDR1 is KGHSH and CDR2 LQKENI. The germline V and J ends were trimmed by 3 bases and 6 bases, with 12 bases remaining between them. CDR3 coding DNA: TGTGCCAGCTCACCGAATACAGGTCCTAATTCACCCCTCCACTTT. This translates into CASSPNTGPNSPLHF.

This rearrangement joins TRBV7-3 to TRBJ2-5; possibly TRBD1 for D (5 bases). Germline CDR1 is SGHTA and CDR2 is FQGTGA. This CDR3 has 15 amino acids. V lost 1 base and J 2 bases, leaving 11 bases between the germline ends. The chain's CDR3 is CASSLISGQQETQYF. In DNA, the CDR3 is TGTGCCAGCAGCTTAATATCAGGGCAGCAAGAGACCCAGTACTTC.

This sequence joins TRBV5-6 and TRBJ1-1, with TRBD1 as a possible D gene (6 bases). V was shortened by 2 bases and J by 1 base, with 12 bases between the two germline ends. This CDR3 comprises 15 residues. CDR1 is SGHDT, CDR2 YYEEEE, per germline. The CDR3 DNA reads as TGTGCCAGCAGCTTCGACGGGGGGCGGAACACTGAAGCTTTCTTT. It specifies CASSFDGGRNTEAFF.

The V call is TRBV15, the J call TRBJ1-5, with D unresolved. This CDR3 region has 13 residues. Trimming left V 1 base short and J 7 bases short, with 8 bases between. CDR1 and CDR2 from the germline V gene are LNHNV and YYDKDF (reference sequence). CDR3 DNA sequence: TGTGCCACCAGCAGAGCCTCAACACAGCCCCAGCATTTT. Its translation is CATSRASTQPQHF.